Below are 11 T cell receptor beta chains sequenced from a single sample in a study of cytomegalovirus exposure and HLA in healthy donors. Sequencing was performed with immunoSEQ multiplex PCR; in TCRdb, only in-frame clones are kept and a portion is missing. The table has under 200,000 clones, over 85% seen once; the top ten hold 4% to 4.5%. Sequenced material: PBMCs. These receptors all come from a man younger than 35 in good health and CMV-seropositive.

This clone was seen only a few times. The CDR3 loop is CASSYQRELYEQYF. CDR3 nucleotide sequence: TGTGCCAGCAGTTACCAGCGGGAACTCTACGAGCAGTACTTC. V usage is TRBV6-5 and J usage is TRBJ2-7; TRBD2 agrees at 7 bases. The V gene's germline CDR1 is MNHEY and CDR2 SVGAGI. Germline trimming cut 2 bases from V and 3 bases from J; bases unmatched to any gene: 4. CDR3 size: 14 residues.

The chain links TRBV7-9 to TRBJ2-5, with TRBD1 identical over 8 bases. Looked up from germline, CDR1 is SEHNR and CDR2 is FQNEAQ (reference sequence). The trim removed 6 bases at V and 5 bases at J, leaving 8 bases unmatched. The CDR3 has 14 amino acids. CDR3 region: CASRTTGGGETQYF. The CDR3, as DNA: TGTGCCAGCAGGACTACAGGGGGTGGTGAGACCCAGTACTTC.

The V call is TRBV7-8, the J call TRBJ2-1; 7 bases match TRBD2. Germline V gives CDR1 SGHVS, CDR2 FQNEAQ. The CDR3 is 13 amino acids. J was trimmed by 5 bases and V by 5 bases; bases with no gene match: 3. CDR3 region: CASSTSANNEQFF. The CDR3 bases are TGTGCCAGCAGCACTAGCGCCAACAATGAGCAGTTCTTC.

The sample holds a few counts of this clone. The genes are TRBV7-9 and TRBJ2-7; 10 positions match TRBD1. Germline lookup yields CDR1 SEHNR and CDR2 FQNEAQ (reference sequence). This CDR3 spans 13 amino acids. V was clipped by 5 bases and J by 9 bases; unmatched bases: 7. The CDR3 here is CASSGMDRGRQYF. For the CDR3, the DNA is TGTGCCAGCAGCGGGATGGACAGGGGGAGGCAGTACTTC.

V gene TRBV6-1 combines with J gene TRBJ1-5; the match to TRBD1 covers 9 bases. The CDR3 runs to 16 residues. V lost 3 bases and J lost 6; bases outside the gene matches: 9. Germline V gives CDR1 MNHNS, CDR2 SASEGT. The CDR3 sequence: CASSESGTGIFQPQHF. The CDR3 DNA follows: TGTGCCAGCAGTGAGTCTGGGACAGGGATTTTTCAGCCCCAGCATTTT.

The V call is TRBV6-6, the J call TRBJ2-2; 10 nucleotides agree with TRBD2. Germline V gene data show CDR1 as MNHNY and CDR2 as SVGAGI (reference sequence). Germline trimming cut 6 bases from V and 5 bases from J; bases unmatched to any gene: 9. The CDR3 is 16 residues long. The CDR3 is CASRPPSGRRTGELFF. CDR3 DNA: TGTGCCAGCAGACCCCCTAGCGGGAGACGGACCGGGGAGCTGTTTTTT.

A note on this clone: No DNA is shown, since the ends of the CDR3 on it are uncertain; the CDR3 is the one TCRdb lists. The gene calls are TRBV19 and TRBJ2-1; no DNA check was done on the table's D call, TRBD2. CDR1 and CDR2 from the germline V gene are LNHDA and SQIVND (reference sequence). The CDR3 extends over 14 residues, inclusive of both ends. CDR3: CASTSASGYNEQFF.

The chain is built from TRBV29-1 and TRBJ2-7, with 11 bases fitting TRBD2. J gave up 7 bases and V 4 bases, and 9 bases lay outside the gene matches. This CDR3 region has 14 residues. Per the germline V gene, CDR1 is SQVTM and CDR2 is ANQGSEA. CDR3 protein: CSVAYGTSGTEQYF. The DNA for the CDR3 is TGCAGCGTTGCGTATGGGACTAGCGGAACGGAGCAGTACTTC.

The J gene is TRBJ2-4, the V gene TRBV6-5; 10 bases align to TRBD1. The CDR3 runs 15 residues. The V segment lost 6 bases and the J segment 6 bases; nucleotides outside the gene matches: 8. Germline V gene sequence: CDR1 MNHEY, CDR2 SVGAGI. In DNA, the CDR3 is TGTGCCAGCAGGCGTAGACAGGGGGCGGCAAACATTCAGTACTTC. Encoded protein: CASRRRQGAANIQYF.

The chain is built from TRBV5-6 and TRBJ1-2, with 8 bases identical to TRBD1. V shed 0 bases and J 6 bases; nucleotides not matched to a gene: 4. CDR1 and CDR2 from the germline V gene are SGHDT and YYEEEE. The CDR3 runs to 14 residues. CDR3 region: CASSLEDRDNGYTF. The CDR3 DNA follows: TGTGCCAGCAGCTTGGAGGACAGGGATAATGGCTACACCTTC. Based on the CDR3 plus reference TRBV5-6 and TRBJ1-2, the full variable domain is DAGVTQSPTHLIKTRGQQVTLRCSPKSGHDTVSWYQQALGQGPQFIFQYYEEEERQRGNFPDRFSGHQFPNYSSELNVNALLLGDSALYLCASSLEDRDNGYTFGSGTRLTVV.

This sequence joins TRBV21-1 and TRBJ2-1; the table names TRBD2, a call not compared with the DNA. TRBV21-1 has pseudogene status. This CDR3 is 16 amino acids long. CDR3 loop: CASSSSRDYPYNEQFF. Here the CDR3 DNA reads TGTGCCAGCAGCAGCAGCCGGGACTACCCATACAATGAGCAGTTCTTC.